This T cell receptor (beta chain) was captured in a study of blood T cell repertoires in COVID-19. At the level of the study: Spain, Italy and the United States supplied samples that represented acute and convalescent COVID-19. PBMCs, B-cell-depleted T cells, or T cells were the source of the cDNA or gDNA that made up the material.

V lost 1 base, J lost 0 bases, and 13 bases lay in between. Germline V gene lookup returns CDR1 LNHDA and CDR2 SQIVND (reference sequence). The CDR3 contains 17 residues. In the original processing: How many nucleated cells were present was estimated from reference gene primer amplification. The data were produced by immunoSEQ multiplex PCR, yet TCRdb's version contains in-frame clones alone and is incomplete. That table furnishes V, J and clone size, whereas the DNA furnished D and trimming. The sample comprises a few hundred thousand clones, less than 90% of which are singletons, and 4.6% rests with the top ten.

The rearrangement uses TRBV19 and TRBJ2-4, with D possibly being TRBD1 (5 bases). The sequenced sample consisted of peripheral blood. The clonotype was recovered from a man in his 60s who had recovered from COVID-19. The CDR3 is CASSIARAGIAKNIQYF. In DNA, the CDR3 is TGTGCCAGTAGTATAGCCCGTGCAGGGATAGCCAAAAACATTCAGTACTTC.